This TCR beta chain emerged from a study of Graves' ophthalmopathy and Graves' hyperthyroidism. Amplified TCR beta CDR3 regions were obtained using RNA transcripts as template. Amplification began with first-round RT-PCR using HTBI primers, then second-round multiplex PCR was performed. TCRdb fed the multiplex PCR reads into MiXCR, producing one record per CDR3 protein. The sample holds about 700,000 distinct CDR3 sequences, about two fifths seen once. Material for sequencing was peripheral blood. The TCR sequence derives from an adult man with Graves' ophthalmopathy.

CDR3 nucleotides: TGTGCCGCAGAGGGACAGGACAGGGGCCCCTACGAGCAGTACTTC. It yields the protein CAAEGQDRGPYEQYF. The chain employs TRBV10-3 and TRBJ2-7; TRBD1 matches 9 bases. With V trimmed by 11 bases and J by 2 bases, 13 bases remained unmatched. Germline CDR1 is ENHRY and CDR2 is SYGVKD. CDR3 length equals 15 residues.